This T cell receptor (beta chain) originates from a study of glioma-infiltrating T cells. Findings and caveats of the study: Very few CDR3 sequences were shared between tissue and blood. Gliomas, especially low-grade, showed above-expected tissue-blood divergence; non-neoplastic patients showed below.

The germline V gene has CDR1 MDHEN and CDR2 SYDVKM. The CDR3 sequence is 15 residues long. The V end lost 2 bases, the J end lost 13 bases, and 21 bases lay between the germline ends. TCR alpha and beta CDR3 regions were amplified from RNA using iRepertoire nested multiplex PCR. Tissue mRNA or PBMC total RNA, roughly 95-400 ng, went into one-step reverse transcription and amplification. MiXCR was run by TCRdb on the multiplex PCR reads, yielding one entry per CDR3 protein. Here the sample spans around 99,000 distinct CDR3 sequences, less than 30% being singletons. This clonotype was seen more than once but under ten times. Antigen specificity is unknown.

Sequenced sample: glioma tissue, nonneoplastic brain tissue, or PBMCs (not recorded which). The source of this sequence is a human donor with low-grade glioma or glioblastoma, undergoing nonglioma brain surgery, or in good health (not recorded which). V gene TRBV28 combines with J gene TRBJ2-1; D gene unclear. Written as DNA, the CDR3 is TGTGCCAGCAGTTTACGCGCGTACACATACAATGGTCAGTTCTTC. This codes for CASSLRAYTYNGQFF.